These 14 T cell receptor beta chains originate from one sample sequenced in a study of blood T cells in healthy people across ages. The use of a sample-barcoded 5' primer and a J-beta primer mix characterized a second PCR of about 6 to 12 cycles. TCRdb ran MiXCR on the 5' RACE reads and lists one entry per CDR3 protein. The table lists 800,000 to 1,300,000 distinct CDR3 sequences, almost 25% of them singletons. This sample also appeared in a second study, on T cells of mothers and their children.

The sample taken for sequencing was blood. The receptors here all came from a girl aged 2 to 9 in good health.

Ten or more counts support this clonotype. The chain combines TRBV5-1 with TRBJ2-1; TRBD2 matches at 9 bases. CDR1 and CDR2 (germline): SGHRS, YFSETQ. J gave up 2 bases and V 5 bases, and 8 bases lay outside the gene matches. This CDR3 comprises 16 residues. CDR3 DNA: TGCGCCAGCAGTTTTAGCGGGAGTAGCCCCTACAATGAGCAGTTCTTC. It codes for CASSFSGSSPYNEQFF.

This clonotype has just a few counts. The chain has TRBV20-1 and TRBJ2-5; 10 bases map to TRBD2. The J call may be wrong; the DNA end is better matched by TRBJ2-1. The germline CDR1 and CDR2 sequences are DFQATT and SNEGSKA (reference sequence). There are 19 residues in the CDR3. This CDR3 reads CSARDGLAGDLIELDEQFF. CDR3 bases: TGCAGTGCTAGAGATGGCCTAGCGGGGGACCTCATCGAACTAGATGAGCAGTTCTTC.

The sample holds a few counts of this clonotype. The genes are TRBV6-2 or TRBV6-3 and TRBJ2-3; D may be TRBD1 (5 bases). Looked up from germline, CDR1 is MNHEY and CDR2 is SVGEGT. The CDR3 is made up of 16 amino acids. Trimming cost V 4 bases and J 0 bases, with 14 bases left between them. The CDR3 sequence is CASSSLGPVSTDTQYF. The CDR3 nucleotides are TGTGCCAGCAGTTCATTGGGGCCCGTGAGCACAGATACGCAGTATTTT.

This clonotype has a handful of counts. The J gene is TRBJ2-2, the V gene TRBV4-1; the D is unclear. CDR3 length: 17 amino acids. Germline lookup yields CDR1 MGHRA and CDR2 YSYEKL. Trimming pared 3 bases from V and 5 bases from J, leaving 19 bases between. The CDR3 DNA follows: TGCGCCAGCAGCCATAGGGCCGAGAGTCAAGGAACCGGGGAGCTGTTTTTT. This codes for CASSHRAESQGTGELFF.

The chain uses TRBV7-9 and TRBJ1-4; D is possibly TRBD1 (6 bases). This CDR3 is 13 amino acids long. Germline CDR1 and CDR2: SEHNR and FQNEAQ (reference sequence). The V end was cut by 5 bases, the J end by 6 bases, with 10 bases between. The CDR3 loop is CASSPYRDEKLFF. The CDR3 nucleotides read TGTGCCAGCAGCCCCTACAGGGATGAAAAACTGTTTTTT. Full variable domain (outside the CDR3, taken from reference TRBV7-9 and TRBJ1-4): DTGVSQNPRHKITKRGQNVTFRCDPISEHNRLYWYRQTLGQGPEFLTYFQNEAQLEKSRLLSDRFSAERPKGSFSTLEIQRTEQGDSAMYLCASSPYRDEKLFFGSGTQLSVL.

As to this clonotype: Sequence at one end of the junction differs from germline and may be a read error. The rearrangement uses TRBV29-1 and TRBJ2-5; D is undetermined. The better agreement between TRBJ2-1 and the DNA end casts doubt on the J call. The length of the CDR3 is 11 residues. The V gene's germline CDR1 is SQVTM and CDR2 ANQGSEA. In DNA form, the CDR3 reads TGCAGCGTTGTCCCAGGAAATGGGCAGTTCTTC. It specifies CSVVPGNGQFF.

This CDR3 reads CSARVLTSGGRYEQFF. Written as DNA, the CDR3 is TGCAGTGCTAGAGTCTTAACTAGCGGGGGAAGATACGAGCAGTTCTTC. This sequence joins TRBV20-1 and TRBJ2-1, with TRBD2 matching 11 bases. The J segment lost 10 bases and the V segment lost 1 base, leaving 12 bases of the junction unmatched. Germline assignment: CDR1 DFQATT and CDR2 SNEGSKA (reference sequence). The CDR3 runs 16 residues.

In the case of this clonotype: Germline is not matched at one junction end, which may reflect a read error. The chain links TRBV20-1 to TRBJ2-3; D might be TRBD2 (5 bases). The germline V gene encodes CDR1 DFQATT and CDR2 SNEGSKA (reference sequence). The length of the CDR3 is 14 residues. This CDR3 is CSTRGGVSTDTQYF. The CDR3, as DNA: TGCAGTACTAGAGGTGGGGTTAGCACAGATACGCAGTATTTT.

This clonotype was detected only a few times. The chain recombines TRBV6-5 with TRBJ2-1; D is possibly TRBD2 (5 bases). The ends were cut back, 6 bases at V and 9 bases at J, with 15 bases in the middle. The CDR3 spans 13 residues. Germline V gene data show CDR1 as MNHEY and CDR2 as SVGAGI. The CDR3 reads CASRSTRGPEQFF. CDR3 DNA sequence: TGTGCCAGCAGATCAACTAGAGGTCCTGAGCAGTTCTTC.

The chain combines TRBV24-1 with TRBJ2-5, with 7 bases lining up with TRBD1. V shed 9 bases and J 4 bases; nucleotides not matched to a gene: 13. This CDR3 region has 15 residues. Germline V gene sequence: CDR1 KGHDR, CDR2 SFDVKD. CDR3 coding DNA: TGTGCCACCGGACGACAGGGAGTAGAAGGAGAGACCCAGTACTTC. Translating gives CATGRQGVEGETQYF.

This clonotype showed up just a few times. The V call is TRBV29-1, the J call TRBJ1-2; D gene ambiguous. The CDR3 is made up of 12 amino acids. Trimming removed 3 bases at V and 3 bases at J, with 8 bases between. Per the germline V gene, CDR1 is SQVTM and CDR2 is ANQGSEA. The CDR3 loop is CSVEYKYYGYTF. CDR3 coding DNA: TGCAGCGTTGAGTATAAGTACTATGGCTACACCTTC. The variable domain in full, with the rest retrieved from reference TRBV29-1 and TRBJ1-2, is SAVISQKPSRDICQRGTSLTIQCQVDSQVTMMFWYRQQPGQSLTLIATANQGSEATYESGFVIDKFPISRPNLTFSTLTVSNMSPEDSSIYLCSVEYKYYGYTFGSGTRLTVV.

The chain uses TRBV29-1 and TRBJ2-1, with D uncertain. Germline V gives CDR1 SQVTM, CDR2 ANQGSEA. Trimming took 5 bases from V and 3 from J, leaving 5 bases between them. The length of the CDR3 is 11 residues. As DNA, the CDR3 is TGCAGCGTTCTGGACTACAATGAGCAGTTCTTC. Protein product: CSVLDYNEQFF.

V and J are TRBV29-1 and TRBJ2-5, with 14 bases aligning to TRBD2. The germline gives CDR1 SQVTM, CDR2 ANQGSEA. After removal of 4 bases from V and 5 bases from J, the junction contained 6 bases not matched to a gene. The CDR3 runs to 15 residues. The CDR3 spells CSVGGLAGEKETQYF. CDR3 DNA: TGCAGCGTTGGGGGACTAGCGGGAGAGAAGGAGACCCAGTACTTC.

This clonotype showed up just a few times. V is TRBV5-6 and J is TRBJ2-7, with TRBD1 as a possible D gene (5 bases). The J call may not be correct, given that the DNA end is closer to TRBJ2-1. There are 11 residues in the CDR3. Germline-derived CDR1 and CDR2 are SGHDT and YYEEEE. The CDR3 nucleotides read TGTGCCAGCAGCTCTTGGACAGAGCAGTTCTTC. As protein: CASSSWTEQFF.